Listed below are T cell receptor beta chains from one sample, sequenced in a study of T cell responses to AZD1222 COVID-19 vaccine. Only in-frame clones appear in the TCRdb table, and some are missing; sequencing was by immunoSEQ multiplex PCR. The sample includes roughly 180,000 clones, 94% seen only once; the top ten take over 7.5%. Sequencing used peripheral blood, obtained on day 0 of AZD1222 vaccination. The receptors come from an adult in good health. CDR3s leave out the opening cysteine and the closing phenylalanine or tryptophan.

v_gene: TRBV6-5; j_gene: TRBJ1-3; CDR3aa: ASSYGGLSGNTIY
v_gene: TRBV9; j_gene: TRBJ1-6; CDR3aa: ASSVDLRSPLH
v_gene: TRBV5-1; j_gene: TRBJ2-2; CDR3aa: ASSLGLAGELF
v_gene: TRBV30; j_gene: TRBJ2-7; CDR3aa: AWSVRPSHEQY
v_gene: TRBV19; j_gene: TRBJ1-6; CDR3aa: ASNQGVLNSPLH
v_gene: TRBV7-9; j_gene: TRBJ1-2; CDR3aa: ASSLDVSLNYGYT
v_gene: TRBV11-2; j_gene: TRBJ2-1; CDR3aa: ASSLASNEQF
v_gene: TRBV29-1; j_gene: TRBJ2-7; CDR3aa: SVPGQEGHYEQY
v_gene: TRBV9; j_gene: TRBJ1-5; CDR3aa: ASGSRNQPQH
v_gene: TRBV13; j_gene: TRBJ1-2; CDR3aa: ASSLGPREVRTYGYT
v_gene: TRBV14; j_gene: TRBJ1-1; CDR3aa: ASSQEGRRGTEAF
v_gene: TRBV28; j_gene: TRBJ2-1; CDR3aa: ASSLGTGGGNKEQF
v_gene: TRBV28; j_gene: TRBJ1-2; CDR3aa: ASSFGGRLANYGYT